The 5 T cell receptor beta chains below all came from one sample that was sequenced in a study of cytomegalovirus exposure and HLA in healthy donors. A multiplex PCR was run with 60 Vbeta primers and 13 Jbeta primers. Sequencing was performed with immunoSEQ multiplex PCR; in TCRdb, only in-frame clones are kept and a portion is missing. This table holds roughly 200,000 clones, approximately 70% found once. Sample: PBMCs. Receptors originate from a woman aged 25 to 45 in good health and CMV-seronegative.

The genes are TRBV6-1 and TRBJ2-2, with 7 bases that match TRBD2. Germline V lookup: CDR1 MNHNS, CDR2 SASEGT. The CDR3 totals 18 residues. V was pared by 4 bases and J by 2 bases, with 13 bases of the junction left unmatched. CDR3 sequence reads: CASSVGVFGTTNTGELFF. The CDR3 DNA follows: TGTGCCAGCAGTGTGGGGGTTTTCGGGACTACCAACACCGGGGAGCTGTTTTTT.

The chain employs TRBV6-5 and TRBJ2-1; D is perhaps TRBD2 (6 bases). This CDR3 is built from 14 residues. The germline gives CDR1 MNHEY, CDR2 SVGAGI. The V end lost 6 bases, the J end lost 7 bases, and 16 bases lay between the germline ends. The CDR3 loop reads CASSSGVLVNEQFF. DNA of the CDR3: TGTGCCAGCAGCTCGGGAGTTCTCGTGAATGAGCAGTTCTTC.

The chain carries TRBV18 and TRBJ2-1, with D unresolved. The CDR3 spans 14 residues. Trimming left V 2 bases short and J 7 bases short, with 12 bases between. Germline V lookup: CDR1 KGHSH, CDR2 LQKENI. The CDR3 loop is CASSPFLAGNEQFF. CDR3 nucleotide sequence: TGTGCCAGCTCACCATTTTTAGCTGGGAATGAGCAGTTCTTC.

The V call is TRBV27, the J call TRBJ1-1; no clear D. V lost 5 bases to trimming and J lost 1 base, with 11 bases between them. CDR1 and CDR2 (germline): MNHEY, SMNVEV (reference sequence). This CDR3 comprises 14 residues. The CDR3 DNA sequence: TGTGCCAGCAGTGCCGTCCGGGGGAACACTGAAGCTTTCTTT. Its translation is CASSAVRGNTEAFF.

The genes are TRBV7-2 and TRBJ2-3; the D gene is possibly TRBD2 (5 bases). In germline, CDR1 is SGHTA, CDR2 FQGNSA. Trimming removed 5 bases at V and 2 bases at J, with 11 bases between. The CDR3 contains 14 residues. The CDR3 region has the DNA TGTGCCAGCAGCCCGGGGTCCGACACAGATACGCAGTATTTT. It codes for CASSPGSDTDTQYF.